This T cell receptor beta chain was sequenced for a study of cytomegalovirus exposure and HLA in healthy donors. Per germline, CDR1 MNHNY and CDR2 SVGAGI (reference sequence). This CDR3 region has 16 residues. V was trimmed by 0 bases and J by 6 bases, leaving 17 bases between them. The data were produced by immunoSEQ multiplex PCR, yet TCRdb's version contains in-frame clones alone and is incomplete. The table includes 160,000 or so clones, 85% detected once. Study findings and constraints: Most TCR sequences proved rare, with some public TCRs found in many donors.

For this clone: Its antigen is unidentified.

Sequences were obtained from PBMCs. The J gene is TRBJ1-2, the V gene TRBV6-6, with unresolved D. This sequence was found in a young man in good health and CMV-seropositive. The CDR3 DNA reads as TGTGCCAGCAGTTACTCTTCCGAGGATGGGCGGGATGGCTACACCTTC. The encoded protein is CASSYSSEDGRDGYTF.